The 30 T cell receptor beta chains listed next were all sequenced from one sample in a study of shared clonotypes between healthy human individuals (TCRdb year 2020). The library came from the immunoSEQ multiplex PCR assay. Here the immuneACCESS table is served through TCRdb, limited to in-frame sequences with V and J called. Missing clones are a known gap in these copies; in checked studies unresolved V genes cover under half, and the rest lacks a known reason. For this sample there are about 2.3 million clones; 90% to 95% appear just once. The ten most abundant clones make up about 0.37% of the sample. The sequenced material came from naive CD4+ T cells from PBMCs. Per the publication, the cell subset or site label means: CD45RA+ positively selected. The receptors originated from a man younger than 35 in good health. Some clones in this sample may be carry-over from other donors' samples.

The chain carries TRBV28 and TRBJ2-1, with 8 bases identical to TRBD2. V was clipped by 10 bases and J by 2 bases; unmatched bases: 10. This CDR3 is built from 15 residues. Germline CDR1 and CDR2: MDHEN and SYDVKM. This chain's CDR3 is CATHLQRETYNEQFF. The CDR3 DNA is TGTGCCACTCATCTCCAGCGGGAGACCTACAATGAGCAGTTCTTC.

The chain recombines TRBV28 with TRBJ1-2; the D is unclear. This CDR3 region has 13 residues. Trimming took off 6 bases at V and 5 bases at J, with 13 bases between the two ends. Looked up from germline, CDR1 is MDHEN and CDR2 is SYDVKM. CDR3 sequence: CASRGIRVYGYTF. CDR3 nucleotide sequence: TGTGCCAGCAGGGGCATAAGGGTATATGGCTACACCTTC.

The rearrangement joins TRBV5-4 to TRBJ2-2; 11 bases are a match to TRBD2. CDR1 is SGHNT and CDR2 is YYREEE in the germline V gene (reference sequence). Trimming at V came to 7 bases and at J to 6 bases, leaving 14 bases not matched to a gene. This CDR3 is built from 17 residues. CDR3 in amino acids: CASGINPGLAVPGELFF. CDR3 DNA sequence: TGTGCCAGCGGAATAAATCCGGGACTAGCGGTCCCCGGGGAGCTGTTTTTT.

The rearrangement links TRBV9 to TRBJ2-5; D is perhaps TRBD2 (5 bases). The germline V and J ends were trimmed by 3 bases and 8 bases, with 11 bases remaining between them. The CDR3 consists of 12 residues. Germline loops: CDR1 SGDLS, CDR2 YYNGEE. CDR3 loop: CASSALPGTQYF. For the CDR3, the DNA is TGTGCCAGCAGCGCCCTCCCGGGAACCCAGTACTTC.

CDR3: CASSVGPLDTQYF. The DNA of the CDR3 is TGTGCCAGCAGCGTAGGGCCCCTCGATACGCAGTATTTT. The chain has TRBV9 and TRBJ2-3; D is unclear. This CDR3 spans 13 amino acids. The germline gives CDR1 SGDLS, CDR2 YYNGEE. Trimming stripped 0 bases from V and 6 bases from J, with 8 bases between.

This rearrangement joins TRBV19 to TRBJ1-2, with D possibly being TRBD1 (5 bases). The CDR3 totals 15 residues. Germline V gene lookup returns CDR1 LNHDA and CDR2 SQIVND (reference sequence). With 7 bases removed from V and 4 bases from J, the gap between germline ends came to 19 bases. The CDR3 nucleotides read TGTGCCAGTAAATGGGGTCAGGGATTCTTCTATGGCTACACCTTC. It yields the protein CASKWGQGFFYGYTF.

This chain links TRBV28 with TRBJ2-6, with D unclear. The length of the CDR3 is 15 residues. V was trimmed by 6 bases and J by 2 bases, leaving 11 bases between them. Germline values: CDR1 MDHEN, CDR2 SYDVKM. In DNA form, the CDR3 reads TGTGCCAGCAGGACGACCGTCGCTGGGGCCAACGTCCTGACTTTC. It specifies CASRTTVAGANVLTF.

CDR3 sequence (DNA): TGTGCCAGCAGCGTAGAATGGGGGGACGGCACTGAAGCTTTCTTT. As protein: CASSVEWGDGTEAFF. The rearrangement joins TRBV9 to TRBJ1-1, with D possibly matching TRBD1 (5 bases). CDR1 and CDR2 (germline): SGDLS, YYNGEE. The CDR3 totals 15 residues. The V gene lost 0 bases and the J gene lost 4 bases, with 13 bases spanning the gap.

The chain's CDR3 is CASSGTSGSSAGELFF. The CDR3 region has the DNA TGTGCCAGCTCAGGGACTAGCGGGAGTTCTGCCGGGGAGCTGTTTTTT. This chain joins TRBV11-3 and TRBJ2-2; TRBD2 matches 14 bases. From germline, CDR1 is SGHNT and CDR2 YENEEA. This CDR3 is 16 amino acids long. V was pared by 8 bases and J by 6 bases, with 8 bases of the junction left unmatched.

The V gene is TRBV18, the J gene TRBJ1-1; D ambiguous. The CDR3 length is 11 residues. In germline, CDR1 is KGHSH, CDR2 LQKENI. Between the trimmed V and J ends, which lost 5 bases and 5 bases, there was a span of 6 bases. CDR3 in DNA: TGTGCCAGCTCAAGGGAAACTGAAGCTTTCTTT. Translated, it gives CASSRETEAFF.

The chain is built from TRBV6-5 and TRBJ2-7; D may be TRBD2 (5 bases). V dropped 6 bases and J dropped 2 bases, with 11 bases sitting between them. This CDR3 contains 13 residues. The germline gives CDR1 MNHEY, CDR2 SVGAGI. In DNA, the CDR3 is TGTGCCAGCAGCCCTACCGGGGCCTACGAGCAGTACTTC. Translated, it gives CASSPTGAYEQYF.

On this clone itself: At the DNA level, this CDR3 is encoded by other sequences in the same sample as well. V and J are TRBV7-3 and TRBJ1-2, with D maybe TRBD1 (5 bases). V was trimmed by 5 bases and J by 0 bases, leaving 10 bases between them. The CDR3 loop spans 14 amino acids. Germline V CDR1 and CDR2: SGHTA, FQGTGA. The CDR3 loop reads CASSPGTANYGYTF. The CDR3 DNA is TGTGCCAGCAGCCCGGGGACTGCTAACTATGGCTACACCTTC.

This clone was seen once. This same CDR3 is encoded by further DNA sequences in the sample. V and J are TRBV9 and TRBJ2-7; 9 positions agree with TRBD2. Germline CDR1 and CDR2: SGDLS and YYNGEE. V lost 0 bases, J lost 4 bases, and 2 bases stayed unmatched. The CDR3 is made up of 14 amino acids. CDR3: CASSVATSGYEQYF. Here the CDR3 DNA reads TGTGCCAGCAGCGTAGCGACTAGCGGTTACGAGCAGTACTTC.

Regarding this clone: This specimen includes other DNA sequences encoding the same CDR3. The chain has TRBV5-1 and TRBJ2-3; maybe TRBD2 (5 bases). V was clipped by 3 bases and J by 6 bases, with 8 bases between them. CDR3 length equals 12 residues. Germline CDR1 reads SGHRS; CDR2 reads YFSETQ. CDR3 nucleotide sequence: TGCGCCAGCAGCTATCGAGGGGATACGCAGTATTTT. It translates to CASSYRGDTQYF.

CDR3 loop: CASSPSGTDYNEQFF. DNA of the CDR3: TGTGCCAGCAGTCCCTCCGGGACAGACTACAATGAGCAGTTCTTC. This chain uses TRBV28 with TRBJ2-1, with TRBD1 matching 7 bases. Germline lookup yields CDR1 MDHEN and CDR2 SYDVKM. CDR3 length equals 15 residues. The V and J ends lost 5 bases and 3 bases, in that order; junction bases with no gene match: 7.

This chain uses TRBV7-8 with TRBJ2-3, with D unresolved. The germline gives CDR1 SGHVS, CDR2 FQNEAQ. The V end was cut by 4 bases, the J end by 3 bases, with 17 bases between. The CDR3 has 16 residues. In DNA, the CDR3 is TGTGCCAGCAGCTATTCTCGCCTCATAGGAACAGATACGCAGTATTTT. Amino acids: CASSYSRLIGTDTQYF. The full variable domain, its missing parts supplied by reference TRBV7-8 and TRBJ2-3, is GAGVSQSPRYKVAKRGQDVALRCDPISGHVSLFWYQQALGQGPEFLTYFQNEAQLDKSGLPSDRFFAERPEGSVSTLKIQRTQQEDSAVYLCASSYSRLIGTDTQYFGPGTRLTVL.

V is TRBV5-8 and J is TRBJ2-3; TRBD1 matches 9 bases. J was trimmed by 0 bases and V by 0 bases; bases with no gene match: 5. The CDR3 extends over 17 amino acids. Per the germline V gene, CDR1 is SGHTS and CDR2 is YDEGEE. DNA for the CDR3: TGTGCCAGCAGCTTGGTAGTTGGGACAGGGAGCACAGATACGCAGTATTTT. It codes for CASSLVVGTGSTDTQYF.

This chain links TRBV21-1 with TRBJ2-4. TRBV21-1 is a listed pseudogene. This CDR3 is built from 20 residues. For the CDR3, the DNA is TGTGCCAGCAGCTCGATCCCCCCGGGGGCGGTTTTTGTGGCCAAAAACATTCAGTACTTC. Amino acids: CASSSIPPGAVFVAKNIQYF.

The chain carries TRBV19 and TRBJ2-2; a weak D match, TRBD2 (7 bases). The V end was cut by 3 bases, the J end by 4 bases, with 15 bases between. Germline V lookup: CDR1 LNHDA, CDR2 SQIVND (reference sequence). CDR3 length: 16 amino acids. The CDR3 region is CASSIRGGSGTGELFF. DNA for the CDR3: TGTGCCAGTAGTATTAGGGGGGGCAGCGGCACCGGGGAGCTGTTTTTT.

The chain is built from TRBV4-3 and TRBJ1-4; D perhaps matches TRBD1 (5 bases). V was clipped by 4 bases and J by 5 bases, with 14 bases between them. The CDR3 consists of 15 residues. CDR1 LGHNA and CDR2 YSLEER come from the germline V gene. CDR3 nucleotide sequence: TGCGCCAGCAGCCGACGGGACGGTTGGAATGAAAAACTGTTTTTT. Amino acids: CASSRRDGWNEKLFF.

The V call is TRBV19, the J call TRBJ2-1; TRBD1 matches 9 bases. The CDR3 is 13 residues long. Germline V gives CDR1 LNHDA, CDR2 SQIVND (reference sequence). The trim removed 7 bases at V and 4 bases at J, leaving 2 bases unmatched. For the CDR3, the DNA is TGTGCCAGTACGGGACAGGGATACAATGAGCAGTTCTTC. Translating gives CASTGQGYNEQFF.

V is TRBV28 and J is TRBJ2-5, with TRBD2 matching over 10 bases. CDR1 is MDHEN, CDR2 SYDVKM, per germline. The ends lost 3 bases at V and 3 bases at J; junction bases unmatched: 4. The CDR3 contains 15 residues. CDR3 residues: CASSFLLAGEETQYF. The DNA for the CDR3 is TGTGCCAGCAGTTTTCTCCTAGCGGGAGAAGAGACCCAGTACTTC.

V is TRBV7-2 and J is TRBJ2-3; D is perhaps TRBD2 (5 bases). Trimming removed 1 base from V and 2 bases from J, with 19 bases in between. This CDR3 contains 18 residues. In germline, CDR1 is SGHTA, CDR2 FQGNSA. CDR3 nucleotide sequence: TGTGCCAGCAGCTTAGTGGGTCCCGGAGGTAAACTCACAGATACGCAGTATTTT. It translates to CASSLVGPGGKLTDTQYF.

J is TRBJ2-2 and V is TRBV6-4; TRBD1 matches at 8 bases. The CDR3 length is 17 residues. The J segment lost 4 bases and the V segment lost 2 bases, leaving 9 bases of the junction unmatched. Per germline, CDR1 MRHNA and CDR2 SNTAGT. Here the CDR3 reads CASSDPRTGSFTGELFF. Written as DNA, the CDR3 is TGTGCCAGCAGTGACCCCCGGACAGGGAGCTTCACCGGGGAGCTGTTTTTT.

This chain links TRBV19 with TRBJ1-4, with 11 positions matching TRBD1. Germline V gene data show CDR1 as LNHDA and CDR2 as SQIVND (reference sequence). Trimming cost V 7 bases and J 3 bases; bases outside gene matches: 4. The CDR3 runs 15 residues. The CDR3 sequence is CASTGTGGPNEKLFF. For the CDR3, the DNA is TGTGCCAGTACCGGGACAGGGGGACCTAATGAAAAACTGTTTTTT.

This CDR3 is CSVLGQPSTDTQYF. The CDR3 DNA follows: TGCAGCGTTCTGGGACAACCTAGCACAGATACGCAGTATTTT. The chain uses TRBV29-1 and TRBJ2-3, with D tentatively TRBD1 (6 bases). CDR1 is SQVTM and CDR2 is ANQGSEA in the germline V gene. The CDR3 extends over 14 amino acids. Trimming removed 5 bases from V and 0 bases from J, with 12 bases in between.

The gene calls are TRBV9 and TRBJ1-2; D ambiguous. Trimming removed 7 bases from V and 4 bases from J, with 11 bases in between. In germline, CDR1 is SGDLS, CDR2 YYNGEE. CDR3 length equals 12 residues. DNA of the CDR3: TGTGCCAGCGGACGGGATTTCTATGGCTACACCTTC. Encoded protein: CASGRDFYGYTF. The full variable domain, rest sourced from reference TRBV9 and TRBJ1-2, is DSGVTQTPKHLITATGQRVTLRCSPRSGDLSVYWYQQSLDQGLQFLIQYYNGEERAKGNILERFSAQQFPDLHSELNLSSLELGDSALYFCASGRDFYGYTFGSGTRLTVV.

This sequence joins TRBV6-6 and TRBJ2-7, with no clear D. CDR1 is MNHNY and CDR2 is SVGAGI in the germline V gene (reference sequence). The length of the CDR3 is 13 residues. With 8 bases removed from V and 4 bases from J, the gap between germline ends came to 15 bases. The CDR3, as DNA: TGTGCCAGCTGTCCGCGGCTTACATACGAGCAGTACTTC. This translates into CASCPRLTYEQYF.

The V gene is TRBV7-8, the J gene TRBJ2-3, with 11 positions matching TRBD2. With V trimmed by 1 base and J by 4 bases, 7 bases remained unmatched. The length of the CDR3 is 17 residues. Germline V gene sequence: CDR1 SGHVS, CDR2 FQNEAQ. CDR3 sequence (DNA): TGTGCCAGCAGCTTAGGCGTCCTAGCGGGAGGCGCAGATACGCAGTATTTT. It codes for CASSLGVLAGGADTQYF.

The chain uses TRBV10-3 and TRBJ2-7; 7 nucleotides agree with TRBD1. This CDR3 has 14 residues. Germline values: CDR1 ENHRY, CDR2 SYGVKD. The J segment lost 6 bases and the V segment lost 0 bases, leaving 5 bases of the junction unmatched. CDR3 residues: CAISESYRGGEQYF. CDR3 nucleotides: TGTGCCATCAGTGAGTCCTACAGGGGTGGCGAGCAGTACTTC.